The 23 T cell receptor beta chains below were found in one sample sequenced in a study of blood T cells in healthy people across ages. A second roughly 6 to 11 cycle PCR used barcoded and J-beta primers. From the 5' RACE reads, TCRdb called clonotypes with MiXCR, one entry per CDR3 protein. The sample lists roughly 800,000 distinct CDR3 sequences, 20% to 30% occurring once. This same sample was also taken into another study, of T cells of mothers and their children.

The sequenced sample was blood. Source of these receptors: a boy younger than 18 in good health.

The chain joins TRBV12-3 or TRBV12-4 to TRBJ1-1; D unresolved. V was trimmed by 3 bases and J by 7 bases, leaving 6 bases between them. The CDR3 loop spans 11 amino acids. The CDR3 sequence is CASSFNGEAFF. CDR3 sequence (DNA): TGTGCCAGCAGTTTTAACGGTGAAGCTTTCTTT.

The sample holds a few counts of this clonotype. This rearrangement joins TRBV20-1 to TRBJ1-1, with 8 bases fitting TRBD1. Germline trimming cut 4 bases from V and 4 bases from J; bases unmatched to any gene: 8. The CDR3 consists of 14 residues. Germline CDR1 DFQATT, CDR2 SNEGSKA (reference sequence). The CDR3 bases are TGCAGTGCTACCGACAGGGGAGGGGTCACTGAAGCTTTCTTT. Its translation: CSATDRGGVTEAFF.

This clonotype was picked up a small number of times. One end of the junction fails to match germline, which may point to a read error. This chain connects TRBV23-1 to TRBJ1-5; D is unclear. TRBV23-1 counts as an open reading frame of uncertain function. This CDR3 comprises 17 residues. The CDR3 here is CASSQSSSPNSNQPQHF. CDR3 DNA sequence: TGCGCTAGCAGTCAATCAAGTAGTCCCAATAGCAATCAGCCCCAGCATTTT.

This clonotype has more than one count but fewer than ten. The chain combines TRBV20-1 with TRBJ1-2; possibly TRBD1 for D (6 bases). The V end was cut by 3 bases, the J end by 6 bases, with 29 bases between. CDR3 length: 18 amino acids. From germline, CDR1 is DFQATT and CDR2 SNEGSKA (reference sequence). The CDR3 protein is CSASGGVWPGQNSNGYTF. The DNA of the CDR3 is TGCAGTGCTAGTGGTGGAGTCTGGCCCGGACAGAATTCCAATGGCTACACCTTC.

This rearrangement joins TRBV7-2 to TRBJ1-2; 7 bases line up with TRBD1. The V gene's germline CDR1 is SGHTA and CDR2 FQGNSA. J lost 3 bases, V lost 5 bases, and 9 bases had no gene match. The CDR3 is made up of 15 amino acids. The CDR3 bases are TGTGCCAGCAGCGAAGAACAGGGGACATACTATGGCTACACCTTC. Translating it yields CASSEEQGTYYGYTF.

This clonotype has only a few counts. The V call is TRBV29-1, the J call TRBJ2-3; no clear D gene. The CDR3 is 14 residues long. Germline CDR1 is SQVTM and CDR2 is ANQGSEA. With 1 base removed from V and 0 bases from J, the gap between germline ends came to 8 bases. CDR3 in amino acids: CSVEGADSTDTQYF. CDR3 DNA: TGCAGCGTTGAAGGCGCGGACAGCACAGATACGCAGTATTTT.

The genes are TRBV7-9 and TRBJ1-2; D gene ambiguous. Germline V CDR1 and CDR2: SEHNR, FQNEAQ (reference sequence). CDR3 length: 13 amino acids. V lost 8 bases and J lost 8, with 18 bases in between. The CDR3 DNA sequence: TGTGCCAGCGGCCAATTGGGAGACTGGGGCTACACCTTC. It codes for CASGQLGDWGYTF. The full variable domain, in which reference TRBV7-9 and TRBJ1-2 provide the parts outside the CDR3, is DTGVSQNPRHKITKRGQNVTFRCDPISEHNRLYWYRQTLGQGPEFLTYFQNEAQLEKSRLLSDRFSAERPKGSFSTLEIQRTEQGDSAMYLCASGQLGDWGYTFGSGTRLTVV.

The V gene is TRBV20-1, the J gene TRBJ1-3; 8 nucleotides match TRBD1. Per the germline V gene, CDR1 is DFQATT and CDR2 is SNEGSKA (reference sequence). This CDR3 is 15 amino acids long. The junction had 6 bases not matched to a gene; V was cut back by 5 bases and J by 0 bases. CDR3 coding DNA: TGCAGTGCTTCGCCGACAGGGGACTCTGGAAACACCATATATTTT. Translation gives CSASPTGDSGNTIYF.

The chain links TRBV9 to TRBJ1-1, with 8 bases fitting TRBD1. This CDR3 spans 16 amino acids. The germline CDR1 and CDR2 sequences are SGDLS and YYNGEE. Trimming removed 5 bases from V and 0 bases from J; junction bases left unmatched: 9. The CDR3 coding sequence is TGTGCCAGCAGGGCGACAGGGGTCAACCTGAACACTGAAGCTTTCTTT. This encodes CASRATGVNLNTEAFF.

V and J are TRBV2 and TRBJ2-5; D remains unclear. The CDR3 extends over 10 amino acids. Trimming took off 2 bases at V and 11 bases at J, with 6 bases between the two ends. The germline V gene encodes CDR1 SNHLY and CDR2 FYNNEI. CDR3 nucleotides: TGTGCCAGCAGTGAAAACGGGCAGTACTTC. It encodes CASSENGQYF.

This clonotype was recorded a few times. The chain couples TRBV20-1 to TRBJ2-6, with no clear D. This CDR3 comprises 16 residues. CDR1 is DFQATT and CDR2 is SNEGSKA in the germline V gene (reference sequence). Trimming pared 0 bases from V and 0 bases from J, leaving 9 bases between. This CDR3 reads CSAREVQPSGANVLTF. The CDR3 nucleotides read TGCAGTGCTAGAGAGGTACAGCCCTCTGGGGCCAACGTCCTGACTTTC.

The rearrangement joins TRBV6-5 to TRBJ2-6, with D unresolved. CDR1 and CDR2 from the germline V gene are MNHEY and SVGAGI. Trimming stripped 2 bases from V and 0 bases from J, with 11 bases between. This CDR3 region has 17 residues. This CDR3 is CASSYEADNSGANVLTF. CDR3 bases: TGTGCCAGCAGTTACGAGGCAGACAACTCTGGGGCCAACGTCCTGACTTTC.

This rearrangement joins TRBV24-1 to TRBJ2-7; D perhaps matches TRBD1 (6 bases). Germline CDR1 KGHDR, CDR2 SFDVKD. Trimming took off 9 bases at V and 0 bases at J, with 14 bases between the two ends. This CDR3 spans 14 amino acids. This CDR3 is CATGARGPSYEQYF. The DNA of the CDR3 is TGTGCCACCGGGGCCAGGGGCCCCTCCTACGAGCAGTACTTC.

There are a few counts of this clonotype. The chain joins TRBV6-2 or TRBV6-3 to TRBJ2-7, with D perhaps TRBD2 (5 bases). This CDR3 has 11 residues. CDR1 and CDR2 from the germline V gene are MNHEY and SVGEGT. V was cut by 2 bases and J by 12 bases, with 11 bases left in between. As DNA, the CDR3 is TGTGCCAGCAGTTACGGAGGAAATGGGTACTTC. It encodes CASSYGGNGYF.

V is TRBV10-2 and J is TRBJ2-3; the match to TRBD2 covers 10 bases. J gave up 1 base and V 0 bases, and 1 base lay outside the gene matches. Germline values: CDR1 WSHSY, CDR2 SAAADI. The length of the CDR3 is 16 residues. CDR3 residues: CASSESGLAGTDTQYF. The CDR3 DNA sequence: TGCGCCAGCAGTGAGTCAGGACTAGCGGGCACAGATACGCAGTATTTT.

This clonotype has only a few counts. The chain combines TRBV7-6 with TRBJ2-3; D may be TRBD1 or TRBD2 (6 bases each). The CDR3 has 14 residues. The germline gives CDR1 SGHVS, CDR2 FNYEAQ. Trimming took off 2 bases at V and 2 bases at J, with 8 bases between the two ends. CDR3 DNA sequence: TGTGCCAGCAGCTTAAGGGGGGTCACAGATACGCAGTATTTT. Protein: CASSLRGVTDTQYF.

The DNA for the CDR3 is TGCGCCAGCAGCTCGCAAGGGGGTTACACCGGGGAGCTGTTTTTT. The encoded protein is CASSSQGGYTGELFF. The rearrangement uses TRBV5-1 and TRBJ2-2, with a weak D call TRBD1 (6 bases). V lost 3 bases to trimming and J lost 3 bases, with 12 bases between them. CDR3 size: 15 residues. From germline, CDR1 is SGHRS and CDR2 YFSETQ.

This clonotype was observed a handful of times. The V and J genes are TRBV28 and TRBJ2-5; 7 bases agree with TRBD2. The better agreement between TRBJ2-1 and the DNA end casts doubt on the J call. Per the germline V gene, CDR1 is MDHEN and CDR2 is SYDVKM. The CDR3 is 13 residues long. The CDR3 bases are TGTGCCAGCAGGCCTACTAGCGCGGATGAGCAGTTCTTC. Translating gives CASRPTSADEQFF.

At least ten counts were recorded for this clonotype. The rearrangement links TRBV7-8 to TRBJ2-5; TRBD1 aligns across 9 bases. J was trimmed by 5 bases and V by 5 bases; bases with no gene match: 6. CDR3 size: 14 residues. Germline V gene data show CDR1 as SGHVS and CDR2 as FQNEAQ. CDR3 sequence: CASSQTGGRETQYF. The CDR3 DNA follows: TGTGCCAGCAGCCAGACAGGGGGGCGGGAGACCCAGTACTTC. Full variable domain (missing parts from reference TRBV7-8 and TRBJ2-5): GAGVSQSPRYKVAKRGQDVALRCDPISGHVSLFWYQQALGQGPEFLTYFQNEAQLDKSGLPSDRFFAERPEGSVSTLKIQRTQQEDSAVYLCASSQTGGRETQYFGPGTRLLVL.

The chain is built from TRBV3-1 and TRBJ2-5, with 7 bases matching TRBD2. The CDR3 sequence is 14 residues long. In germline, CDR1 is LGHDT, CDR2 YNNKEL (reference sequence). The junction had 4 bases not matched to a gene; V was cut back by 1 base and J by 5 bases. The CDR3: CASSQGGGWETQYF. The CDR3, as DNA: TGTGCCAGCAGCCAAGGGGGAGGGTGGGAGACCCAGTACTTC.

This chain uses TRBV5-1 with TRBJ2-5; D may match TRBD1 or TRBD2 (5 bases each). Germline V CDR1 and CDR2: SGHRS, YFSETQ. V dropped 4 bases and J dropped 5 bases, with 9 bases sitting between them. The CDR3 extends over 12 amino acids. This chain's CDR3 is CASSEGRETQYF. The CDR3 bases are TGCGCCAGCAGCGAGGGGCGGGAGACCCAGTACTTC.

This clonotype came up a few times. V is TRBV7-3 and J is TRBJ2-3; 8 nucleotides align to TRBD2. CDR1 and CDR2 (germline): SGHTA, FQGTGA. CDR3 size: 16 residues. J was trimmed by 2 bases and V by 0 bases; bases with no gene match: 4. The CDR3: CASSLTGGGITDTQYF. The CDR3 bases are TGTGCCAGCAGCTTAACAGGCGGGGGGATCACAGATACGCAGTATTTT.

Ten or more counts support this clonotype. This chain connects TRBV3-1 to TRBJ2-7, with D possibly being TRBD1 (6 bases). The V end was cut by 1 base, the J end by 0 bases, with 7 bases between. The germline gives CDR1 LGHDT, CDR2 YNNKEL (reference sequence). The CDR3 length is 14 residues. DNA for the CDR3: TGTGCCAGCAGCCAAGCAGGGGCCTCCTACGAGCAGTACTTC. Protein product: CASSQAGASYEQYF.